Described below is a single T cell receptor beta chain sequence and its context. The antigen is undetermined. Per germline, CDR1 MGHDK and CDR2 SYGVNS. The CDR3 has 12 amino acids. Between the trimmed V and J ends, which lost 10 bases and 1 base, there was a span of 10 bases. The data were taken from a study of T cell responses to AZD1222 COVID-19 vaccine. General study findings and limits: Regions 160-218 and 743-854 dominated among vaccine-associated CD4 TCRs spanning spike. Mostly white British, mostly female donors; authors suggested clonal diversity may be underestimated.

Here immunoSEQ multiplex PCR was the method, and the copy in TCRdb shows in-frame clones only, minus some. This table has fewer than 110,000 clones, roughly 87% appearing once. The sequence was obtained from an adult who received the AZD1222 COVID-19 vaccine. The starting material was peripheral blood, obtained 28 days after the second AZD1222 dose. The V call is TRBV25-1, the J call TRBJ1-1, with D unresolved. This CDR3 is CATQEGNTEAFF. The DNA for the CDR3 is TGTGCCACACAAGAAGGGAACACTGAAGCTTTCTTT.